The TCR beta chain described here comes from a study of OX40 agonist ivuxolimab in advanced cancers. The CDR3 is 15 amino acids. J was trimmed by 1 base and V by 6 bases; bases with no gene match: 6. The germline gives CDR1 MNHEY, CDR2 SVGAGI. Details on this clone: Its antigen remains unknown.

Sequenced by immunoSEQ multiplex PCR; TCRdb stores in-frame clones only, minus some. This table has 82,000 or so clones, 85% to 90% appearing once. General study results and limits: On average, CD8+ T cells showed a greater number of expanded clones than CD4+.

V gene TRBV6-5 combines with J gene TRBJ1-1; 9 bases are shared with TRBD1. The clonotype was recovered from an adult with an advanced solid tumor such as melanoma, head and neck, liver or kidney cancer. The material sequenced was CD4+ or CD8+ T cells sorted from blood, taken in a trial of the OX40 agonist ivuxolimab. The CDR3 loop is CASRRNRGPNTEAFF. DNA of the CDR3: TGTGCCAGCAGAAGAAACAGGGGGCCGAACACTGAAGCTTTCTTT.